What follows describes a single TCR beta chain. This sample stems from a study of blood T cell repertoires in COVID-19. Study information: PBMCs, B-cell-depleted T cells, or T cells were the source of the cDNA or gDNA that made up the material.

Sequencing was performed with immunoSEQ multiplex PCR; in TCRdb, only in-frame clones are kept and a portion is missing. This sample yields a few hundred thousand clones, of which approximately 90% are seen a single time; less than 1.5% belongs to the top ten. The CDR3 spans 16 residues. Per germline, CDR1 SGDLS and CDR2 YYNGEE. Trimming removed 0 bases at V and 6 bases at J, with 16 bases between. The study recruited people aged roughly 18 to 89 years across 20 to 30 US areas. Either two negative PCRs, clearance, or symptom resolution qualified Cohort 3 donors as recovered. Sample: PBMCs or T cells enriched from blood (not recorded which). This receptor was obtained from a woman younger than 30 who had recovered from COVID-19. The chain couples TRBV9 to TRBJ2-1; D may be TRBD1 (5 bases). CDR3 nucleotide sequence: TGTGCCAGCAGCGTAGCTGTAGGGGCTCAAGGCAATGAGCAGTTCTTC. Translation gives CASSVAVGAQGNEQFF.